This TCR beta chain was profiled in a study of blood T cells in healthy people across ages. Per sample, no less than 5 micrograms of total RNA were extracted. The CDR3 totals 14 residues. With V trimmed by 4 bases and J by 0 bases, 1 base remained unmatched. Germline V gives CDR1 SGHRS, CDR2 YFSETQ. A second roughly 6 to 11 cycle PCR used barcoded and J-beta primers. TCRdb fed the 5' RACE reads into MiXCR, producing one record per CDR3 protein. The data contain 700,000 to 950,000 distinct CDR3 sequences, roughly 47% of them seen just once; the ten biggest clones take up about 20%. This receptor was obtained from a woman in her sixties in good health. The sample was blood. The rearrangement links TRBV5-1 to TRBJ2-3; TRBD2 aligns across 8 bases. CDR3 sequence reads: CASSTGGSTDTQYF. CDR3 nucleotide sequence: TGCGCCAGCAGCACGGGGGGGAGCACAGATACGCAGTATTTT.